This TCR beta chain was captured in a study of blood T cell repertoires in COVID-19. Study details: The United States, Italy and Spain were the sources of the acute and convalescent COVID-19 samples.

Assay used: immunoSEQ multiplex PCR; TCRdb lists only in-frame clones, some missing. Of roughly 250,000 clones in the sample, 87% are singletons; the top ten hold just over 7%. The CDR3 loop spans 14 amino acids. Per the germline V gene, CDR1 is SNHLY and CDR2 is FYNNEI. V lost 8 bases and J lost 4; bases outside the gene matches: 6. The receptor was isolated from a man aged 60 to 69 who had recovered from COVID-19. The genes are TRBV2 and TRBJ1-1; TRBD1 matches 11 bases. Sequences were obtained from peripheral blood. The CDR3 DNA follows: TGTGCCAGCCGGACAGGGGGCGTGAGCACTGAAGCTTTCTTT. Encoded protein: CASRTGGVSTEAFF.